The 23 T cell receptor beta chains in this list originate from one sample, sequenced in a study of CD8+CD57+ T cells in acquired aplastic anemia. For sequencing, patients were chosen who had shown expansion of CD8+CD57+ cells by flow cytometry. Researchers used genomic DNA as the template to profile TCR beta VDJ and CDR3. TCRdb re-analysed the reads in MiXCR, keeping a single row per CDR3 protein. The sample records about 470,000 distinct CDR3 sequences, about a third being singletons. Source material: sorted CD4+, CD8+, or CD8+CD57+ T cells (not recorded which) from PBMCs. The receptors derive from a human donor with aplastic anemia.

This clonotype was picked up many times. The chain combines TRBV7-9 with TRBJ2-7; D possibly corresponds to TRBD1 (5 bases). The germline V gene encodes CDR1 SEHNR and CDR2 FQNEAQ (reference sequence). This CDR3 has 14 amino acids. Trimming shortened V by 5 bases and J by 2 bases, and 13 bases separated the two germline ends. The CDR3 here is CASSEKTETYEQYF. The CDR3 DNA sequence: TGTGCCAGCAGCGAGAAGACAGAGACCTACGAGCAGTACTTC.

This clonotype was seen many times. The genes are TRBV12-3 or TRBV12-4 and TRBJ2-7; 7 bases align to TRBD1. This CDR3 comprises 13 residues. V was clipped by 6 bases and J by 2 bases; unmatched bases: 4. In DNA form, the CDR3 reads TGTGCCAGCAGACGACAGGGCCCCTACGAGCAGTACTTC. It encodes CASRRQGPYEQYF.

The count of this clonotype is one. V is TRBV9 and J is TRBJ1-2; TRBD1 matches 12 bases. This CDR3 has 15 residues. The V gene end was trimmed by 2 bases and the J gene end by 7 bases; junction bases not matched to a gene: 6. The germline V gene encodes CDR1 SGDLS and CDR2 YYNGEE. The CDR3 spells CASSVAGTGGGGYTF. The CDR3 DNA reads TGTGCCAGCAGCGTCGCCGGGACAGGGGGCGGTGGCTACACCTTC. Based on the CDR3 plus reference TRBV9 and TRBJ1-2, the full variable domain is DSGVTQTPKHLITATGQRVTLRCSPRSGDLSVYWYQQSLDQGLQFLIQYYNGEERAKGNILERFSAQQFPDLHSELNLSSLELGDSALYFCASSVAGTGGGGYTFGSGTRLTVV.

This chain joins TRBV6-4 and TRBJ2-2, with D maybe TRBD1 (5 bases). V lost 7 bases, J lost 7 bases, and 16 bases lay in between. This CDR3 comprises 14 residues. Germline V gene lookup returns CDR1 MRHNA and CDR2 SNTAGT. DNA of the CDR3: TGTGCCAGCAAGTCGCCAGGGCTCGTCGGGGAGCTGTTTTTT. This sequence encodes CASKSPGLVGELFF.

This clonotype was picked up one time. One end of the junction fails to match germline, which may point to a read error. The chain has TRBV7-2 and TRBJ1-2; D perhaps matches TRBD1 (6 bases). This CDR3 is 13 amino acids long. Germline CDR1 and CDR2: SGHTA and FQGNSA. The CDR3 DNA sequence: TGTGCCAGCAAGAACCCAGGGGACTATGGCCACACCTTC. Encoded protein: CASKNPGDYGHTF.

The chain is built from TRBV20-1 and TRBJ1-2; 7 bases agree with TRBD1. The CDR3 extends over 12 amino acids. The germline CDR1 and CDR2 sequences are DFQATT and SNEGSKA (reference sequence). V lost 3 bases to trimming and J lost 8 bases; unmatched junction nucleotides: 6. CDR3 sequence reads: CSASRQGQGYTF. In DNA form, the CDR3 reads TGCAGTGCTAGTCGACAGGGACAGGGCTACACCTTC.

To note about this clonotype: A much larger clone sits a single nucleotide away, making a read error possible. The chain employs TRBV24-1 and TRBJ2-3; D is ambiguous. V gave up 8 bases and J gave up 1 base, with 12 bases separating them. CDR3 length: 14 residues. Looked up from germline, CDR1 is KGHDR and CDR2 is SFDVKD. The CDR3 sequence is CATNRIGGTDTQYF. DNA for the CDR3: TGTGCCACCAATAGGATCGGAGGCACAGATACGCAGTATTTT.

This chain links TRBV4-3 with TRBJ1-1, with unresolved D. Trimming stripped 3 bases from V and 1 base from J, with 9 bases between. The CDR3 runs 14 residues. Germline CDR1 reads LGHNA; CDR2 reads YSLEER. CDR3 nucleotide sequence: TGCGCCAGCAGCCAGTCGGGGAGGAACACTGAAGCTTTCTTT. Residues: CASSQSGRNTEAFF.

This clonotype was recorded a few times. The CDR3 nucleotides read TGTGCCATCAGTGATACAGGGAATAATTCACCCCTCCACTTT. It is translated as CAISDTGNNSPLHF. The chain is built from TRBV10-3 and TRBJ1-6; TRBD1 might be the D (6 bases). V was clipped by 3 bases and J by 5 bases, with 8 bases between them. Germline CDR1 and CDR2: ENHRY and SYGVKD. The CDR3 is 14 residues long.

V and J are TRBV12-3 or TRBV12-4 and TRBJ1-5, with TRBD1 matching 7 bases. The CDR3 is made up of 15 amino acids. J gave up 5 bases and V 5 bases, and 9 bases lay outside the gene matches. CDR3 bases: TGTGCCAGCAGTCGTGGTATAGGGGGCCATCAGCCCCAGCATTTT. Its protein product is CASSRGIGGHQPQHF.

In this sample, this clonotype turned up a few times. J is TRBJ1-1 and V is TRBV20-1; unclear D gene. Germline CDR1 reads DFQATT; CDR2 reads SNEGSKA (reference sequence). V was trimmed by 1 base and J by 4 bases, leaving 10 bases between them. The CDR3 totals 13 residues. Written as DNA, the CDR3 is TGCAGTGCTAGAGCCCGCCAGAGCACTGAAGCTTTCTTT. Its translation: CSARARQSTEAFF.

The rearrangement joins TRBV20-1 to TRBJ2-1; 11 bases are a match to TRBD2. The CDR3 length is 15 residues. From germline, CDR1 is DFQATT and CDR2 SNEGSKA (reference sequence). Trimming took 0 bases from V and 4 from J; bases not matched to a gene: 2. The CDR3 DNA reads TGCAGTGCTAGAGATCCTAGCGGGGGGTACAATGAGCAGTTCTTC. Its protein is CSARDPSGGYNEQFF.

This chain links TRBV13 with TRBJ2-2; weak D call: TRBD2 (6 bases). The CDR3 covers 18 residues. From germline, CDR1 is PRHDT and CDR2 FYEKMQ (reference sequence). Trimming left V 5 bases short and J 5 bases short, with 24 bases between. The CDR3 sequence is CASSVPGDSGLETGELFF. DNA for the CDR3: TGTGCCAGCAGCGTCCCGGGTGATAGCGGTCTCGAGACCGGGGAGCTGTTTTTT.

This rearrangement joins TRBV19 to TRBJ2-2; 12 bases align to TRBD2. V shed 7 bases, J shed 7 bases, and the junction held 16 bases outside the gene matches. Per the germline V gene, CDR1 is LNHDA and CDR2 is SQIVND (reference sequence). This CDR3 spans 18 amino acids. The CDR3 reads CASTFLGLAGPENGELFF. Written as DNA, the CDR3 is TGTGCCAGTACCTTTCTGGGACTAGCGGGCCCGGAAAACGGGGAGCTGTTTTTT. Full variable domain (outside the CDR3, taken from reference TRBV19 and TRBJ2-2): DGGITQSPKYLFRKEGQNVTLSCEQNLNHDAMYWYRQDPGQGLRLIYYSQIVNDFQKGDIAEGYSVSREKKESFPLTVTSAQKNPTAFYLCASTFLGLAGPENGELFFGEGSRLTVL.

V and J are TRBV5-5 and TRBJ1-4; D is ambiguous. Germline-derived CDR1 and CDR2 are SGHKS and YYEKEE (reference sequence). The CDR3 runs to 14 residues. Deletions cut 0 bases from V and 8 bases from J, with 11 bases between. CDR3 in DNA: TGTGCCAGCAGCTTGGTCGGGGTCGGGGAAAAACTGTTTTTT. Protein: CASSLVGVGEKLFF.

This chain links TRBV19 with TRBJ2-5; 11 nucleotides match TRBD2. Germline trimming cut 5 bases from V and 3 bases from J; bases unmatched to any gene: 11. The germline V gene has CDR1 LNHDA and CDR2 SQIVND (reference sequence). CDR3 length: 17 residues. The CDR3 reads CASSLHTLLAGEETQYF. The CDR3 DNA sequence: TGTGCCAGTAGTCTTCATACTTTACTAGCGGGGGAAGAGACCCAGTACTTC.

This clonotype was counted only a few times. The CDR3 region is CASSLMRGLEQYF. CDR3 DNA sequence: TGTGCCAGCAGCTTGATGAGGGGCTTAGAGCAGTACTTC. The genes are TRBV5-6 and TRBJ2-7, with D possibly being TRBD1 or TRBD2 (5 bases each). The germline V and J ends were trimmed by 1 base and 7 bases, with 12 bases remaining between them. CDR1 SGHDT and CDR2 YYEEEE come from the germline V gene. The CDR3 has 13 amino acids.

The CDR3, as DNA: TGCGCCAGCAGCCAAGATCATTGGGTGAACACCGGGGAGCTGTTTTTT. Its protein is CASSQDHWVNTGELFF. The J gene is TRBJ2-2, the V gene TRBV4-1, with D uncertain. V lost 0 bases and J lost 1, with 9 bases in between. In germline, CDR1 is MGHRA, CDR2 YSYEKL. The CDR3 is 16 residues long.

V gene TRBV5-5 combines with J gene TRBJ1-1; 8 bases fit TRBD1. The CDR3 extends over 16 amino acids. Germline V gives CDR1 SGHKS, CDR2 YYEKEE (reference sequence). Unmatched junction bases numbered 7, after V lost 0 bases and J lost 3 bases. CDR3 amino acids: CASSLGTGPGYTEAFF. For the CDR3, the DNA is TGTGCCAGCAGCTTGGGGACAGGGCCGGGCTACACTGAAGCTTTCTTT.

The chain uses TRBV7-2 and TRBJ1-1; 9 nucleotides line up with TRBD1. Germline trimming cut 5 bases from V and 8 bases from J; bases unmatched to any gene: 9. CDR3 length: 14 residues. The V gene's germline CDR1 is SGHTA and CDR2 FQGNSA. CDR3 sequence: CASSIQKGQGEAFF. CDR3 nucleotides: TGTGCCAGCAGCATCCAAAAGGGACAGGGAGAAGCTTTCTTT.

This clonotype was observed at least ten times. This chain links TRBV7-9 with TRBJ2-4; D remains ambiguous. From germline, CDR1 is SEHNR and CDR2 FQNEAQ (reference sequence). The length of the CDR3 is 12 residues. Trimming left V 3 bases short and J 2 bases short, with 2 bases between. In DNA form, the CDR3 reads TGTGCCAGCAGCTTTTCCAAAAACATTCAGTACTTC. Protein: CASSFSKNIQYF.

The rearrangement joins TRBV4-1 to TRBJ1-6, with 7 bases lining up with TRBD1. There are 17 residues in the CDR3. Germline CDR1 is MGHRA and CDR2 is YSYEKL. With 0 bases clipped from V and 0 bases from J, the junction kept 2 bases outside the gene matches. The CDR3 DNA reads TGCGCCAGCAGCCAAGAACAGGGGAGCTCCTATAATTCACCCCTCCACTTT. Translation gives CASSQEQGSSYNSPLHF.

This clonotype was found a few times. V gene TRBV2 combines with J gene TRBJ2-1; 16 bases map to TRBD2. The CDR3 is made up of 16 amino acids. Losses at the gene ends were 0 bases for V and 8 bases for J; bases not matched to a gene: 1. Germline V gene lookup returns CDR1 SNHLY and CDR2 FYNNEI. The chain's CDR3 is CASSEAGLAGGDEQFF. The CDR3 DNA is TGTGCCAGCAGTGAAGCGGGACTAGCGGGAGGGGATGAGCAGTTCTTC.